Sequencing of this T cell receptor beta chain was carried out in a study of T-cell reconstitution after alpha-beta-depleted transplantation in children (dated by TCRdb to the mid-2010s). About the study as a whole: Using TCR repertoire profiling, the study quantitatively followed how T-cell immune reconstitution unfolded in children after TCRalphabeta/CD19-depleted allogeneic hematopoietic cell transplantation. The research as a whole found: The apparently early alphabetaT-cell count recovery about two months after transplant was reportedly dependent on only several hundred rapidly expanded clones derived from non-depleted graft cells. Hyperexpanded clone frequencies declined over subsequent months; after one year, T-cell counts and TCRbeta diversity were mostly attributed to newly produced T cells. The high TCRbeta diversity at day 60 in some patients was ascribed to recipient T cells and intrathymic progenitors that had survived conditioning.

The sample's treatment or condition, from its label and the paper: allogeneic hematopoietic cell transplantation with graft depleted of TCRalphabeta T cells and CD19 B cells. The children who served as transplant recipients had been given grafts of TCRalphabeta/CD19-depleted allogeneic hematopoietic cells. V and J are trimmed by 0 bases and 3 bases, and the gene matches miss 7 bases of the junction. CDR3 length: 17 amino acids, cysteine to phenylalanine. CDR3 DNA only is kept here, 51 bases in frame from base 1. CDR1 is given as LNHNV and CDR2 as YYDKDF, both from the germline V gene (reference sequence). Receptor amplification or capture employed PCR. The listed sequencing device is Illumina HiSeq 2500. TCR libraries were prepared with molecular barcoding, using unique molecular identifiers to normalize TCRbeta repertoire quantification. Starting from the raw public reads, TCRdb applied fastp trimming at Q25, assembled clones with MiXCR and retained in-frame beta chains. Rows matching on CDR3 protein sequence are summarized as one entry with the most common DNA and genes. The sample table records around 490,000 distinct CDR3 sequences; 9.5% to 12% of these occur just once. The top ten constitute about 14% of the sample.

A remark on this clonotype: What antigen it recognizes has not been identified. Base qualities are missing; no much larger clone stands one base away.

This receptor was identified in a female patient younger than 10 who had a stem cell transplant for aplastic anemia, so the T cells may come from the graft donor. The sample here was PBMCs, mostly from graft donor cells, taken 180 days after TCRalphabeta/CD19-depleted stem cell transplant. Recombination linked TRBV15 to TRBJ2-1, with 8 bases aligning to TRBD2. The CDR3 reads CATSRDRGGTSYNEQFF. The DNA reads TGTGCCACCAGCAGAGATCGTGGTGGGACTAGCTACAATGAGCAGTTCTTC. Where the CDR3 stops, the reference TRBV15 and TRBJ2-1 genes take over; the full variable domain is DAMVIQNPRYQVTQFGKPVTLSCSQTLNHNVMYWYQQKSSQAPKLLFHYYDKDFNNEADTPDNFQSRRPNTSFCFLDIRSPGLGDTAMYLCATSRDRGGTSYNEQFFGPGTRLTVL.